This T cell receptor (beta chain) was obtained from a study of blood T cell repertoires in COVID-19. Per germline, CDR1 MNHEY and CDR2 SVGAGI. The V and J ends lost 0 bases and 5 bases, in that order; junction bases with no gene match: 9. The CDR3 has 16 amino acids. Sequenced by immunoSEQ multiplex PCR; TCRdb stores in-frame clones only, minus some. The sample holds roughly 150,000 clones, more than 70% seen once. Sequences were obtained from peripheral blood. The receptor was derived from a woman between 70 and 85 years old who had recovered from COVID-19. J is TRBJ2-7 and V is TRBV6-5; 8 bases line up with TRBD2. The CDR3 DNA follows: TGTGCCAGCAGTTACTCCGGCCGGGAGGGCTTCCACGAGCAGTACTTC. Protein sequence: CASSYSGREGFHEQYF.